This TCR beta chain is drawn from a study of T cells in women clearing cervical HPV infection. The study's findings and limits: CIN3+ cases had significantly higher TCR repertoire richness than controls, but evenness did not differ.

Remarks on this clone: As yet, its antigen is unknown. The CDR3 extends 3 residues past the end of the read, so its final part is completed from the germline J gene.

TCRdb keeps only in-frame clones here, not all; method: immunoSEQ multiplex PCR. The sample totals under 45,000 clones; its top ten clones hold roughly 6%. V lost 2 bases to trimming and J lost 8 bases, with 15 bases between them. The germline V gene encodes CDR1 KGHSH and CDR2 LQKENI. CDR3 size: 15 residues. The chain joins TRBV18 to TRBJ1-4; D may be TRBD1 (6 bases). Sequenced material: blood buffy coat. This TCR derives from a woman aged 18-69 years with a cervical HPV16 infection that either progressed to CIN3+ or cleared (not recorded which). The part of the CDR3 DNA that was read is TGTGCCAGCTCACCATCGACAGGCCCCACCGAAAAA. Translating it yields CASSPSTGPTEK. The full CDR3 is CASSPSTGPTEKLFF.